The clone carrying this T cell receptor beta chain was detected only a few times. The antigen is not known. This sample was included in a study of blood T cells in healthy people across ages. Study-level findings and limits: In long-lived donors, naive CD4+ cell counts and diversity exceeded those of aged donors.

Together with a sample-barcoded 5' primer, a J-beta primer mix was included in a second PCR lasting roughly 6 to 12 cycles. TCRdb called the 5' RACE reads again in MiXCR, with one record for every CDR3 protein. The sample lists 1.5 million or so distinct CDR3 sequences, roughly 43% occurring once. The CDR3 is 16 residues long. Germline V CDR1 and CDR2: MNHEY, SVGAGI. Specimen: blood. This clonotype was sampled from a woman younger than 35 in good health. The V call is TRBV6-5, the J call TRBJ2-1; 7 bases are a match to TRBD1. The DNA end is more similar to TRBJ2-7, so the J call may be wrong. The CDR3: CASTDGGTASYNEQYF. For the CDR3, the DNA is TGTGCCAGCACCGATGGTGGGACAGCATCCTACAATGAGCAGTACTTC.